What follows are 5 T cell receptor beta chains derived from one specimen sequenced in a study of blood T cells in healthy people across ages. A second roughly 6 to 11 cycle PCR used barcoded and J-beta primers. Via MiXCR, TCRdb re-called the 5' RACE reads, giving one row per CDR3 protein. Counted here are hundreds of thousands of distinct CDR3 sequences, 52% occurring once; the ten biggest clones make up less than 15%. Sequenced material: blood. The receptors shown here come from a woman of 80 years or more in good health.

This clonotype was seen only a few times. The J gene is TRBJ2-4, the V gene TRBV7-3; 9 nucleotides line up with TRBD2. Trimming cost V 2 bases and J 5 bases; bases outside gene matches: 7. This CDR3 has 16 residues. CDR1 is SGHTA, CDR2 FQGTGA, per germline. The CDR3 loop reads CASSLGLASGENIQYF. Written as DNA, the CDR3 is TGTGCCAGCAGCTTAGGTCTAGCTAGCGGGGAAAACATTCAGTACTTC.

This chain links TRBV7-2 with TRBJ2-3; D ambiguous. CDR1 is SGHTA, CDR2 FQGNSA, per germline. This CDR3 has 15 amino acids. V lost 5 bases, J lost 2 bases, and 14 bases lay in between. The CDR3 spells CASSHRGLATDTQYF. The CDR3 coding sequence is TGTGCCAGCAGCCATAGAGGTCTTGCCACAGATACGCAGTATTTT.

As regards this clonotype: This sequence may be a read error, since a much larger clone differs from it by one base. The genes are TRBV6-5 and TRBJ2-5; a possible D gene is TRBD2 (6 bases). The germline gives CDR1 MNHEY, CDR2 SVGAGI. The CDR3 spans 14 residues. Deletions cut 6 bases from V and 11 bases from J, with 22 bases between. DNA of the CDR3: TGTGCCAGCAGACGGGACTCATTATACAATGAGCAGTACTTC. Translation gives CASRRDSLYNEQYF.

Notes on this clonotype: A much more abundant neighbour one base away suggests this may be a read error. The rearrangement joins TRBV5-1 to TRBJ2-1, with 9 nucleotides matching TRBD2. CDR1 is SGHRS, CDR2 YFSETQ, per germline. With 4 bases clipped from V and 6 bases from J, the junction kept 5 bases outside the gene matches. The CDR3 contains 14 residues. The CDR3 loop is CASSVGLAGNEQFF. As DNA, the CDR3 is TGCGCCAGCAGCGTGGGACTAGCAGGCAATGAGCAGTTCTTC.

The chain is built from TRBV24-1 and TRBJ2-6; D call uncertain. Trimming took off 5 bases at V and 1 base at J, with 14 bases between the two ends. CDR3 length equals 17 residues. Germline CDR1 and CDR2: KGHDR and SFDVKD. In DNA, the CDR3 is TGTGCCACCAGTGGCAGAGCGTCAGCTTCTGGGGCCAACGTCCTGACTTTC. It encodes CATSGRASASGANVLTF.